Below, 10 T cell receptor beta chains from the same sample are listed, as sequenced in a study of shared clonotypes between healthy human individuals. Method: immunoSEQ multiplex PCR; TCRdb's copy keeps in-frame clones and lacks some. The data contain millions of clones, approximately 95% of them singletons. Positive CCR7 selection of CD45RO-negative cells yielded the naive CD8 cells, and terminally differentiated effector memory CD45RA+ cells were excluded. Sequenced sample: naive CD8+ T cells sorted from blood. These receptors were obtained from a man between 18 and 29 years old in good health.

The genes are TRBV7-9 and TRBJ2-3, with D possibly matching TRBD2 (5 bases). V was cut by 2 bases and J by 5 bases, with 14 bases left in between. The germline CDR1 and CDR2 sequences are SEHNR and FQNEAQ (reference sequence). The CDR3 is 15 amino acids. The CDR3 DNA follows: TGTGCCAGCAGCTTATCGCAGCGGAGTGTAGATACGCAGTATTTT. Translated: CASSLSQRSVDTQYF.

The chain employs TRBV4-3 and TRBJ1-2, with unresolved D. V was cut by 0 bases and J by 4 bases, with 12 bases left in between. The CDR3 loop spans 15 amino acids. Germline loops: CDR1 LGHNA, CDR2 YSLEER. CDR3: CASSQDREFAYGYTF. In nucleotides, the CDR3 is TGCGCCAGCAGCCAAGATCGGGAGTTTGCCTATGGCTACACCTTC.

The rearrangement joins TRBV7-2 to TRBJ2-7; D assignment may be TRBD1 or TRBD2 (5 bases each). CDR1 is SGHTA, CDR2 FQGNSA, per germline. V shed 5 bases and J shed 3 bases, with 20 bases lying between them. This CDR3 spans 16 amino acids. CDR3 DNA sequence: TGTGCCAGCAGCGGGAGACAGTGGACTTTAGGCTACGAGCAGTACTTC. It codes for CASSGRQWTLGYEQYF.

This clone turned up a few times. V and J are TRBV29-1 and TRBJ2-7; TRBD1 is a possible D gene (6 bases). CDR3 size: 13 residues. The germline V and J ends were trimmed by 0 bases and 6 bases, with 12 bases remaining between them. CDR1 is SQVTM, CDR2 ANQGSEA, per germline. The CDR3 is CSVEDLTGPEQYF. The CDR3 coding sequence is TGCAGCGTTGAAGATCTCACAGGGCCCGAGCAGTACTTC.

This sequence joins TRBV5-4 and TRBJ1-2; 7 bases line up with TRBD1. Trimming took 0 bases from V and 6 from J; bases not matched to a gene: 8. Germline CDR1 SGHNT, CDR2 YYREEE (reference sequence). This CDR3 has 15 amino acids. The CDR3 sequence is CASSLALTGVDGYTF. The DNA for the CDR3 is TGTGCCAGCAGCTTGGCCCTTACAGGGGTCGATGGCTACACCTTC.

This clone is a singleton in its sample. The rearrangement links TRBV13 to TRBJ2-3, with a weak D call TRBD2 (5 bases). The germline V gene encodes CDR1 PRHDT and CDR2 FYEKMQ (reference sequence). The CDR3 loop spans 14 amino acids. The germline V and J ends were trimmed by 3 bases and 2 bases, with 9 bases remaining between them. DNA of the CDR3: TGTGCCAGCAGCTTCCCAGCGGACACAGATACGCAGTATTTT. It encodes CASSFPADTDTQYF. The full variable domain, its missing parts supplied by reference TRBV13 and TRBJ2-3, is AAGVIQSPRHLIKEKRETATLKCYPIPRHDTVYWYQQGPGQDPQFLISFYEKMQSDKGSIPDRFSAQQFSDYHSELNMSSLELGDSALYFCASSFPADTDTQYFGPGTRLTVL.

The chain has TRBV13 and TRBJ2-1; tentatively, D is TRBD1 (6 bases). CDR1 PRHDT and CDR2 FYEKMQ come from the germline V gene (reference sequence). The V end lost 5 bases, the J end lost 5 bases, and 13 bases lay between the germline ends. The CDR3 is made up of 14 amino acids. The CDR3 protein is CASSDETGNNEQFF. For the CDR3, the DNA is TGTGCCAGCAGCGACGAGACAGGAAACAATGAGCAGTTCTTC. Based on the CDR3 plus reference TRBV13 and TRBJ2-1, the full variable domain is AAGVIQSPRHLIKEKRETATLKCYPIPRHDTVYWYQQGPGQDPQFLISFYEKMQSDKGSIPDRFSAQQFSDYHSELNMSSLELGDSALYFCASSDETGNNEQFFGPGTRLTVL.

V gene TRBV27 combines with J gene TRBJ2-1; 8 nucleotides match TRBD1. Germline V gene data show CDR1 as MNHEY and CDR2 as SMNVEV (reference sequence). V shed 5 bases and J 5 bases; nucleotides not matched to a gene: 11. This CDR3 has 16 amino acids. CDR3 DNA: TGTGCCAGCAGTGGGATTACCGGGACAGGCAACAATGAGCAGTTCTTC. Its protein is CASSGITGTGNNEQFF.

The chain couples TRBV6-5 to TRBJ2-7; 7 bases align to TRBD1. CDR1 is MNHEY, CDR2 SVGAGI, per germline. After removal of 2 bases from V and 3 bases from J, the junction contained 4 bases not matched to a gene. CDR3 length: 14 residues. The CDR3: CASSYRGQYYEQYF. CDR3 nucleotide sequence: TGTGCCAGCAGTTACCGGGGACAGTACTACGAGCAGTACTTC.

This chain joins TRBV28 and TRBJ2-3; D perhaps matches TRBD2 (6 bases). This CDR3 has 16 amino acids. V lost 4 bases and J lost 3, with 17 bases in between. From germline, CDR1 is MDHEN and CDR2 SYDVKM. CDR3 nucleotides: TGTGCCAGCAGTTCCCATGGAGAGGGGACTACAGATACGCAGTATTTT. Translated: CASSSHGEGTTDTQYF.